These 7 T cell receptor beta chains originate from one sample sequenced in a study of OX40 agonist ivuxolimab in advanced cancers. Produced via immunoSEQ multiplex PCR; TCRdb's table is partial and in-frame only. The profile shows over 9,500 clones, around three fifths of them singletons. Sequencing was performed on CD4+ or CD8+ T cells sorted from blood, taken in a trial of the OX40 agonist ivuxolimab. These receptors came from an adult with an advanced solid tumor such as melanoma, head and neck, liver or kidney cancer.

By share, this clone counts as medium-sized. Other DNA sequences of this sample code for an identical CDR3. V gene TRBV28 combines with J gene TRBJ1-5; D not certain. The CDR3 runs 11 residues. The V and J ends lost 2 bases and 6 bases respectively, with 2 bases between them. Per germline, CDR1 MDHEN and CDR2 SYDVKM. The DNA of the CDR3 is TGTGCCAGCAGTTTAGGTCAGCCCCAGCATTTT. Translating it yields CASSLGQPQHF.

V gene TRBV5-6 combines with J gene TRBJ1-5; D uncertain. V was trimmed by 0 bases and J by 1 base, leaving 8 bases between them. CDR3 length: 15 residues. Germline CDR1 is SGHDT and CDR2 is YYEEEE. The CDR3 region is CASSLEGRSNQPQHF. The DNA of the CDR3 is TGTGCCAGCAGCTTGGAGGGTCGGAGCAATCAGCCCCAGCATTTT.

The chain is built from TRBV7-9 and TRBJ2-3, with a possible D match to TRBD2 (5 bases). CDR1 is SEHNR and CDR2 is FQNEAQ in the germline V gene (reference sequence). The CDR3 extends over 14 amino acids. V was shortened by 7 bases and J by 0 bases, with 11 bases between the two germline ends. The CDR3 region has the DNA TGTGCCAGCACCTTCAGGAGGAGCACAGATACGCAGTATTTT. Translated, it gives CASTFRRSTDTQYF.

The J gene is TRBJ2-1, the V gene TRBV6-1; the D call may be TRBD1 or TRBD2 (6 bases each). V gave up 6 bases and J gave up 7 bases, with 16 bases separating them. The CDR3 is 14 residues long. Germline assignment: CDR1 MNHNS and CDR2 SASEGT. The chain's CDR3 is CASRRGAERNEQFF. CDR3 DNA: TGTGCCAGCAGGAGGGGGGCGGAGAGAAATGAGCAGTTCTTC.

The rearrangement links TRBV7-6 to TRBJ1-5; TRBD1 is a possible D gene (5 bases). The CDR3 runs to 14 residues. V was cut by 1 base and J by 2 bases, with 6 bases left in between. Germline V gene sequence: CDR1 SGHVS, CDR2 FNYEAQ. The CDR3 DNA follows: TGTGCCAGCAGCTTAGGGGGCGGCAATCAGCCCCAGCATTTT. It translates to CASSLGGGNQPQHF.

This clone was recorded only once. V usage is TRBV19 and J usage is TRBJ2-1; 8 nucleotides match TRBD1. V was pared by 11 bases and J by 2 bases, with 5 bases of the junction left unmatched. The CDR3 covers 13 residues. The germline CDR1 and CDR2 sequences are LNHDA and SQIVND (reference sequence). The DNA for the CDR3 is TGTGCCGCCTACAGGGGGACCTACAATGAGCAGTTCTTC. As protein: CAAYRGTYNEQFF.

The chain recombines TRBV6-1 with TRBJ2-1; D call uncertain. Germline CDR1 reads MNHNS; CDR2 reads SASEGT. This CDR3 is built from 13 residues. V lost 5 bases to trimming and J lost 10 bases, with 15 bases between them. Here the CDR3 DNA reads TGTGCCAGCAGTCGGGTTTCTGCGGTGGAGCAGTTCTTC. The encoded protein is CASSRVSAVEQFF.